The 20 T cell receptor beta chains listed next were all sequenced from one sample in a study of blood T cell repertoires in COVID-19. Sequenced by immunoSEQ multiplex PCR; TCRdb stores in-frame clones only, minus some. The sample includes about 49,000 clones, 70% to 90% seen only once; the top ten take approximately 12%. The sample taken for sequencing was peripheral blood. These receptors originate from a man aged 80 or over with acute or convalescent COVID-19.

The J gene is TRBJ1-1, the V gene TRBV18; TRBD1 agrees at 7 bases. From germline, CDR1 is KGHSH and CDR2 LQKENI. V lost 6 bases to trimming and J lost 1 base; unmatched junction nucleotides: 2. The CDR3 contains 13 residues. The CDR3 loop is CASSGQANTEAFF. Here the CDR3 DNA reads TGTGCCAGCTCTGGACAGGCGAACACTGAAGCTTTCTTT.

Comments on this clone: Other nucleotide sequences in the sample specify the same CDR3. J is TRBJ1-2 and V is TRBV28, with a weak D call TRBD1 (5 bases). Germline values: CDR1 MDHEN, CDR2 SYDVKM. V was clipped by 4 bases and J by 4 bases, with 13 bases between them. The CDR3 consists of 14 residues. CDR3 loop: CASSSPDRAYGYTF. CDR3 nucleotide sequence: TGTGCCAGCAGTTCCCCCGACAGAGCCTATGGCTACACCTTC.

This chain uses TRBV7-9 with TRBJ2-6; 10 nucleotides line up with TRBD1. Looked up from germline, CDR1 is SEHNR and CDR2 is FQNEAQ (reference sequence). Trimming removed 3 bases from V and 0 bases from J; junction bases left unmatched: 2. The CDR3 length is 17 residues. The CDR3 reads CASSFGTGDSGANVLTF. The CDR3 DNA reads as TGTGCCAGCAGCTTCGGGACAGGGGACTCTGGGGCCAACGTCCTGACTTTC.

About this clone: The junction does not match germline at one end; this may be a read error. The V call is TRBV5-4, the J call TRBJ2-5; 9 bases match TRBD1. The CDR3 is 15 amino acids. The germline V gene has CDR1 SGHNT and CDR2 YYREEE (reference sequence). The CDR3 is CASSRGQGLQVTQYF. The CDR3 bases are TGTGCCAGCAGCCGCGGACAGGGGCTGCAAGTGACCCAGTACTTC.

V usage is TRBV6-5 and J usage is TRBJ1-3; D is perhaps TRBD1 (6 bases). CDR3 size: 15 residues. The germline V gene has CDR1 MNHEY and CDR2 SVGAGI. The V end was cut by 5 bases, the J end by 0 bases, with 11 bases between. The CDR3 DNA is TGTGCCAGCAGTCGGGACAAGGGCTCTGGAAACACCATATATTTT. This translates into CASSRDKGSGNTIYF.

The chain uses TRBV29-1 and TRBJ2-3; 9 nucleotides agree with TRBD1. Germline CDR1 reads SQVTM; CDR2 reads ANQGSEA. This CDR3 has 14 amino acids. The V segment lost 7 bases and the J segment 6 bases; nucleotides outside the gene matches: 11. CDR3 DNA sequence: TGCAGCGCAGCACCGACAGGGGGGGCGGATACGCAGTATTTT. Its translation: CSAAPTGGADTQYF.

As DNA, the CDR3 is TGTGCCAGCAAGACAGGGAACAATCAGCCCCAGCATTTT. It codes for CASKTGNNQPQHF. V and J are TRBV12-3 or TRBV12-4 and TRBJ1-5, with TRBD1 matching 7 bases. The J segment lost 3 bases and the V segment lost 7 bases, leaving 3 bases of the junction unmatched. The length of the CDR3 is 13 residues.

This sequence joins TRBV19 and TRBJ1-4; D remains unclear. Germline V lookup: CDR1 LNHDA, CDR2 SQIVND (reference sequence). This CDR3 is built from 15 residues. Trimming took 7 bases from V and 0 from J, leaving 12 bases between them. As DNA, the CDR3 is TGTGCCAGTACCATAGGAGCAGCAACTAATGAAAAACTGTTTTTT. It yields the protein CASTIGAATNEKLFF.

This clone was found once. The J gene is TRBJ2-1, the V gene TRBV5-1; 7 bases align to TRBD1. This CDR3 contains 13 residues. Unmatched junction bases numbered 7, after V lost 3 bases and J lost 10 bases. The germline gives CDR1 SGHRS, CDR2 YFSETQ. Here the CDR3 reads CASSYGQVGEQFF. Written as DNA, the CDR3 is TGCGCCAGCAGCTATGGACAGGTTGGGGAGCAGTTCTTC. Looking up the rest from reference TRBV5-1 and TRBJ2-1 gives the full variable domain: KAGVTQTPRYLIKTRGQQVTLSCSPISGHRSVSWYQQTPGQGLQFLFEYFSETQRNKGNFPGRFSGRQFSNSRSEMNVSTLELGDSALYLCASSYGQVGEQFFGPGTRLTVL.

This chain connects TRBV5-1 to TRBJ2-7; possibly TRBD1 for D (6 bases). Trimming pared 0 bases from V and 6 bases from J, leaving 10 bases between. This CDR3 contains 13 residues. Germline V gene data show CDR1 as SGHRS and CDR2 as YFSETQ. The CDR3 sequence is CASSLVGAREQYF. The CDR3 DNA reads TGCGCCAGCAGCTTGGTGGGGGCGCGCGAGCAGTACTTC.

This CDR3 reads CASSFPGVGTGELFF. In DNA form, the CDR3 reads TGTGCCAGCAGCTTCCCCGGGGTGGGCACCGGGGAGCTGTTTTTT. This chain joins TRBV7-6 and TRBJ2-2; D is perhaps TRBD2 (5 bases). The germline V and J ends were trimmed by 3 bases and 4 bases, with 12 bases remaining between them. The CDR3 spans 15 residues. Germline-derived CDR1 and CDR2 are SGHVS and FNYEAQ.

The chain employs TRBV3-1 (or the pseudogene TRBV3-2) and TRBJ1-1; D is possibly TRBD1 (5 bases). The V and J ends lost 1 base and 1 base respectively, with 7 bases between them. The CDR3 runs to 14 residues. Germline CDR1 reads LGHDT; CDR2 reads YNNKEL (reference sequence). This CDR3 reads CASSQGQPNTEAFF. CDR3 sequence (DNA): TGTGCCAGCAGCCAAGGACAGCCGAACACTGAAGCTTTCTTT.

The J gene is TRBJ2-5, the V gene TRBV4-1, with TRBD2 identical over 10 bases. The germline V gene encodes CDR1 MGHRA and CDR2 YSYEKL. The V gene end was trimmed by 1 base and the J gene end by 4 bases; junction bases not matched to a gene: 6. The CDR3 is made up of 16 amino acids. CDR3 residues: CASSQGPAGGRETQYF. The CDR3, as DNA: TGCGCCAGCAGCCAAGGCCCAGCGGGGGGGCGAGAGACCCAGTACTTC.

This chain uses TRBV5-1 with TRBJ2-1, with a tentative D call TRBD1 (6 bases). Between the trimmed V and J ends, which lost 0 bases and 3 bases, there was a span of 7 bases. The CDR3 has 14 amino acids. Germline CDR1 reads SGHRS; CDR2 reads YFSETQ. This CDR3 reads CASSLGDNYNEQFF. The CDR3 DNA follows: TGCGCCAGCAGCTTGGGGGACAACTACAATGAGCAGTTCTTC.

Written as DNA, the CDR3 is TGTGCCAGCAGCCAAGGGGGGCTTATGGCCAAAAACATTCAGTACTTC. This codes for CASSQGGLMAKNIQYF. The chain joins TRBV3-1 (or the pseudogene TRBV3-2) to TRBJ2-4; tentatively, D is TRBD1 (6 bases). Trimming took 1 base from V and 1 from J, leaving 11 bases between them. Germline V CDR1 and CDR2: LGHDT, YNNKEL (reference sequence). CDR3 size: 16 residues.

Here the CDR3 DNA reads TGTGCCAGCAGGACAGCGAATCAGCCCCAGCATTTT. Its translation: CASRTANQPQHF. V gene TRBV28 combines with J gene TRBJ1-5; D perhaps matches TRBD1 (5 bases). Germline assignment: CDR1 MDHEN and CDR2 SYDVKM. The CDR3 consists of 12 residues. V was trimmed by 6 bases and J by 4 bases, leaving 7 bases between them.

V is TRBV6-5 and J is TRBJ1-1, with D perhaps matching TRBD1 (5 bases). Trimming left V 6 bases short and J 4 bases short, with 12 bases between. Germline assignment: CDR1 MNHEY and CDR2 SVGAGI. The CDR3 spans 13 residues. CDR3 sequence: CASSPGGITEAFF. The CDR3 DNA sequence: TGTGCCAGCAGCCCCGGGGGGATCACTGAAGCTTTCTTT.

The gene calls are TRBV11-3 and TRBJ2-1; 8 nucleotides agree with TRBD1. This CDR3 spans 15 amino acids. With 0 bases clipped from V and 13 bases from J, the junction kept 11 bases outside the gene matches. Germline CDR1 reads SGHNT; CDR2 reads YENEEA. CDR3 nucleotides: TGTGCCAGCAGCTTAGATCGGCAGGGGGCCCCCAGACAGTTCTTC. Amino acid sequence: CASSLDRQGAPRQFF.

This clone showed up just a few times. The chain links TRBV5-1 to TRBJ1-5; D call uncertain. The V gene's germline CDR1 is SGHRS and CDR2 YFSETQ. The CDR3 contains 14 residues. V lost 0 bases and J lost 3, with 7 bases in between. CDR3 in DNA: TGCGCCAGCAGCTTGGGCGGGGACAATCAGCCCCAGCATTTT. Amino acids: CASSLGGDNQPQHF.

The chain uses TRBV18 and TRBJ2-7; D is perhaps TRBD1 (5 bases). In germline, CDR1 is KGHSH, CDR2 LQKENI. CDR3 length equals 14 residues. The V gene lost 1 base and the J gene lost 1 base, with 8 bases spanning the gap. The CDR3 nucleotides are TGTGCCAGCTCACCACTCGACAGTTCCTACGAGCAGTACTTC. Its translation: CASSPLDSSYEQYF.